The 2 T cell receptor beta chains below were found in one sample sequenced in a study of T-cell memory formation after mild COVID-19. TCRdb reanalysed the 5' RACE reads using MiXCR and keeps one entry per CDR3 protein. The repertoire has hundreds of thousands of distinct CDR3 sequences, approximately 21% of them found once; the top ten carry roughly 8.1%. Sequenced input: PBMCs or a T cell subset sorted from them (not recorded which). These receptors were obtained from an adult woman who had mild COVID-19 (a few samples of this study predate the infection). Cell type and time point are not known.

The chain carries TRBV20-1 and TRBJ1-1; D uncertain. The V and J ends lost 0 bases and 1 base respectively, with 9 bases between them. Per the germline V gene, CDR1 is DFQATT and CDR2 is SNEGSKA (reference sequence). There are 14 residues in the CDR3. CDR3 nucleotides: TGCAGTGCTAGAGATCATTGGGGGAACACTGAAGCTTTCTTT. This encodes CSARDHWGNTEAFF.

This clonotype appeared a few times. The rearrangement joins TRBV29-1 to TRBJ1-1, with D possibly TRBD1 on 5 matching bases. The CDR3 length is 14 residues. Germline V CDR1 and CDR2: SQVTM, ANQGSEA. V lost 6 bases and J lost 0, with 14 bases in between. The CDR3 spells CSVAGRLMNTEAFF. DNA of the CDR3: TGCAGCGTGGCGGGGCGTTTGATGAACACTGAAGCTTTCTTT.